One sample yielded the 5 T cell receptor beta chains listed below, sequenced in a study of CD8 T cells in ankylosing spondylitis. Broader study findings: One TCR beta motif, made up of under ten highly homologous variants, appeared characteristic of ankylosing spondylitis blood.

TCRdb passed the 5' RACE reads through MiXCR, listing each CDR3 protein once. This sample has fewer than 550,000 distinct CDR3 sequences; less than 6% occur once, and the top ten carry roughly 3.3%. These receptors' targets are unknown. Sequenced sample: blood, either unsorted or a sorted T cell fraction (not recorded which). The receptors stem from a male donor with ankylosing spondylitis.

This clonotype was picked up many times. The chain combines TRBV28 with TRBJ1-4; no clear D gene. V dropped 6 bases and J dropped 4 bases, with 3 bases sitting between them. The length of the CDR3 is 11 residues. Germline-derived CDR1 and CDR2 are MDHEN and SYDVKM. This CDR3 reads CASSSNEKLFF. The CDR3 DNA reads as TGTGCCAGCAGCAGTAATGAAAAACTGTTTTTT.

This clonotype has a count of ten or more. The V and J genes are TRBV10-3 and TRBJ1-2, with D maybe TRBD1 (5 bases). Germline-derived CDR1 and CDR2 are ENHRY and SYGVKD. V dropped 3 bases and J dropped 1 base, with 9 bases sitting between them. This CDR3 region has 14 residues. The CDR3 nucleotides read TGTGCCATCAGTGACTTCGGGGGTAACTATGGCTACACCTTC. This gives the protein CAISDFGGNYGYTF.

This clonotype occurred many times. This sequence joins TRBV6-2 or TRBV6-3 and TRBJ2-1, with TRBD2 matching 9 bases. Germline loops: CDR1 MNHEY, CDR2 SVGEGT. CDR3 length: 13 amino acids. V gave up 2 bases and J gave up 9 bases; unmatched junction bases: 2. Written as DNA, the CDR3 is TGTGCCAGCAGTTACGAGACTAGCGGTGAGCAGTTCTTC. Translation gives CASSYETSGEQFF.

This clonotype was detected many times. The rearrangement links TRBV7-2 to TRBJ2-5; TRBD1 matches 9 bases. The V segment lost 5 bases and the J segment 3 bases; nucleotides outside the gene matches: 4. The germline gives CDR1 SGHTA, CDR2 FQGNSA. The CDR3 covers 14 residues. The CDR3 region is CASSLWTGEETQYF. The CDR3 nucleotides are TGTGCCAGCAGCCTCTGGACAGGGGAAGAGACCCAGTACTTC.

This clonotype has at least ten counts. The CDR3 bases are TGTGCCAGCACCTCCTTACCGGGACCTGAAATGAACACTGAAGCTTTCTTT. This codes for CASTSLPGPEMNTEAFF. This chain connects TRBV12-3 or TRBV12-4 to TRBJ1-1; tentatively, D is TRBD1 (5 bases). V lost 7 bases and J 0 bases, leaving 21 bases between the germline ends. The CDR3 length is 17 residues.